This entry lists 18 T cell receptor beta chains sequenced from one sample in a study of T cell responses to AZD1222 COVID-19 vaccine (dated by TCRdb to about 2021). The intended sense of this specimen's time point label: baseline before first vaccination. The library was generated by the immunoSEQ multiplex PCR assay. What TCRdb holds here is the immuneACCESS table cut down to in-frame rearrangements. Part of the clones is not present; checked against another copy, under half of the missing clones reflect an unresolved V gene, and the others are unexplained. In this sample the table shows approximately 140,000 clones, 90% to 95% of which occur a single time. About 1.3% of the sample lies in the top ten. The input for sequencing was peripheral blood, taken on day 0 of AZD1222 vaccination. Receptors were obtained from an adult in good health.

The gene calls are TRBV5-6 and TRBJ1-2; D unresolved. The CDR3 loop spans 17 amino acids. Germline values: CDR1 SGHDT, CDR2 YYEEEE. Trimming cost V 0 bases and J 0 bases, with 15 bases left between them. CDR3 residues: CASSLANGYPANYGYTF. CDR3 DNA sequence: TGTGCCAGCAGCTTGGCCAATGGGTATCCAGCTAACTATGGCTACACCTTC.

The chain carries TRBV19 and TRBJ2-7; 8 nucleotides agree with TRBD1. This CDR3 region has 16 residues. Germline V CDR1 and CDR2: LNHDA, SQIVND (reference sequence). V lost 1 base, J lost 4 bases, and 9 bases stayed unmatched. CDR3 residues: CASSIGWWTGPYEQYF. The DNA of the CDR3 is TGTGCCAGTAGTATAGGCTGGTGGACAGGGCCATACGAGCAGTACTTC.

This clone appeared a single time. The chain joins TRBV6-5 to TRBJ1-5; D unresolved. This CDR3 region has 13 residues. Trimming took off 7 bases at V and 6 bases at J, with 13 bases between the two ends. The germline V gene has CDR1 MNHEY and CDR2 SVGAGI. The CDR3 spells CASNTRNAQPQHF. DNA for the CDR3: TGTGCCAGCAATACACGGAATGCTCAGCCCCAGCATTTT.

The chain links TRBV19 to TRBJ2-3; the D is unclear. The V end was cut by 5 bases, the J end by 6 bases, with 18 bases between. The CDR3 is 15 amino acids. Germline V gene data show CDR1 as LNHDA and CDR2 as SQIVND (reference sequence). CDR3 loop: CASSLDPLGADTQYF. CDR3 bases: TGTGCCAGTAGTCTGGACCCATTGGGTGCGGATACGCAGTATTTT. The entire variable domain, with the rest obtained from reference TRBV19 and TRBJ2-3, is as follows: DGGITQSPKYLFRKEGQNVTLSCEQNLNHDAMYWYRQDPGQGLRLIYYSQIVNDFQKGDIAEGYSVSREKKESFPLTVTSAQKNPTAFYLCASSLDPLGADTQYFGPGTRLTVL.

The chain combines TRBV24-1 with TRBJ2-1; D is uncertain. Germline V gene lookup returns CDR1 KGHDR and CDR2 SFDVKD. The CDR3 has 13 amino acids. Trimming took off 2 bases at V and 4 bases at J, with 5 bases between the two ends. The CDR3 loop is CATSDSGYNEQFF. CDR3 nucleotides: TGTGCCACCAGTGATTCGGGTTACAATGAGCAGTTCTTC.

Points on this clone: Additional DNA sequences in this sample encode the identical CDR3. The chain uses TRBV11-3 and TRBJ2-7; D remains ambiguous. Germline V gene lookup returns CDR1 SGHNT and CDR2 YENEEA. The CDR3 contains 12 residues. V shed 0 bases and J shed 2 bases, with 2 bases lying between them. The CDR3 region has the DNA TGTGCCAGCAGCTTAGATACCTACGAGCAGTACTTC. Protein: CASSLDTYEQYF.

This chain uses TRBV28 with TRBJ2-7, with TRBD1 as a possible D gene (6 bases). The germline V gene has CDR1 MDHEN and CDR2 SYDVKM. This CDR3 region has 16 residues. The V end lost 1 base, the J end lost 3 bases, and 16 bases lay between the germline ends. The CDR3 spells CASSLSSGQGNYEQYF. CDR3 DNA: TGTGCCAGCAGTTTATCTTCGGGGCAGGGGAACTACGAGCAGTACTTC.

The rearrangement joins TRBV18 to TRBJ2-2; D is ambiguous. The CDR3 consists of 16 residues. V was pared by 3 bases and J by 1 base, with 12 bases between. Germline V gives CDR1 KGHSH, CDR2 LQKENI. Here the CDR3 reads CASSPALWQNTGELFF. The CDR3 bases are TGTGCCAGCTCACCGGCTTTATGGCAGAACACCGGGGAGCTGTTTTTT.

The chain is built from TRBV28 and TRBJ1-2, with D hard to call. This CDR3 has 11 residues. Looked up from germline, CDR1 is MDHEN and CDR2 is SYDVKM. Trimming took 4 bases from V and 5 from J, leaving 5 bases between them. CDR3 nucleotide sequence: TGTGCCAGCAGTTCCCAATATGGCTACACCTTC. This sequence encodes CASSSQYGYTF.

J is TRBJ2-3 and V is TRBV5-4; 8 nucleotides line up with TRBD2. Germline values: CDR1 SGHNT, CDR2 YYREEE (reference sequence). V dropped 2 bases and J dropped 6; count of bases not matched to a gene: 8. The CDR3 totals 15 residues. This CDR3 reads CASSFSGTRADTQYF. The CDR3 region has the DNA TGTGCCAGCAGCTTTTCGGGGACTAGGGCCGATACGCAGTATTTT.

The CDR3 loop reads CASSESTRLDNEQFF. DNA for the CDR3: TGCGCCAGCAGTGAGTCGACTCGGCTGGACAATGAGCAGTTCTTC. The V and J genes are TRBV10-2 and TRBJ2-1; the D is unclear. CDR1 and CDR2 from the germline V gene are WSHSY and SAAADI. The CDR3 runs 15 residues. Trimming pared 0 bases from V and 5 bases from J, leaving 11 bases between.

The V gene is TRBV4-3, the J gene TRBJ1-4, with TRBD1 as a possible D gene (5 bases). Germline values: CDR1 LGHNA, CDR2 YSLEER. The CDR3 extends over 15 amino acids. V lost 0 bases and J lost 7, with 12 bases in between. CDR3 in DNA: TGCGCCAGCAGCCAAGATAGGTTCCAGGGTGAAAAACTGTTTTTT. Protein product: CASSQDRFQGEKLFF.

The rearrangement joins TRBV30 to TRBJ1-3; weak D call: TRBD1 (5 bases). The CDR3 contains 14 residues. Looked up from germline, CDR1 is GTSNPN and CDR2 is SVGIG (reference sequence). The V end was cut by 4 bases, the J end by 3 bases, with 13 bases between. The DNA of the CDR3 is TGTGCCTGGACAAAGGGGAGTAATGGAAACACCATATATTTT. The encoded protein is CAWTKGSNGNTIYF.

The rearrangement joins TRBV6-2 or TRBV6-3 to TRBJ2-7; D call uncertain. Germline V gene sequence: CDR1 MNHEY, CDR2 SVGEGT. Between the trimmed V and J ends, which lost 5 bases and 2 bases, there was a span of 7 bases. The CDR3 consists of 12 residues. For the CDR3, the DNA is TGTGCCAGCAGTCTTCGTGCCTACGAGCAGTACTTC. This codes for CASSLRAYEQYF.

V is TRBV9 and J is TRBJ1-2; no clear D. With 4 bases removed from V and 4 bases from J, the gap between germline ends came to 11 bases. CDR3 size: 13 residues. Germline lookup yields CDR1 SGDLS and CDR2 YYNGEE. Here the CDR3 reads CASSNSGFYGYTF. In DNA form, the CDR3 reads TGTGCCAGCAGCAATTCGGGGTTCTATGGCTACACCTTC. The full variable domain, rest sourced from reference TRBV9 and TRBJ1-2, is DSGVTQTPKHLITATGQRVTLRCSPRSGDLSVYWYQQSLDQGLQFLIQYYNGEERAKGNILERFSAQQFPDLHSELNLSSLELGDSALYFCASSNSGFYGYTFGSGTRLTVV.

The chain employs TRBV6-1 and TRBJ2-3, with unresolved D. The CDR3 has 14 amino acids. The V and J ends lost 2 bases and 0 bases respectively, with 6 bases between them. Germline V gene lookup returns CDR1 MNHNS and CDR2 SASEGT. CDR3 residues: CASSEMFSTDTQYF. In DNA form, the CDR3 reads TGTGCCAGCAGTGAAATGTTCAGCACAGATACGCAGTATTTT.

The genes are TRBV3-1 (or the pseudogene TRBV3-2) and TRBJ2-1; possible D gene TRBD1, 5 bases. Trimming shortened V by 1 base and J by 10 bases, and 11 bases separated the two germline ends. Germline loops: CDR1 LGHDT, CDR2 YNNKEL (reference sequence). The CDR3 covers 13 residues. This chain's CDR3 is CASSQGGWTEQFF. The CDR3 coding sequence is TGTGCCAGCAGCCAAGGGGGCTGGACAGAGCAGTTCTTC.

In its sample, this clone was seen once. The V gene is TRBV7-2, the J gene TRBJ1-2, with D tentatively TRBD1 (5 bases). CDR1 SGHTA and CDR2 FQGNSA come from the germline V gene. The CDR3 contains 15 residues. The V and J ends lost 4 bases and 2 bases respectively, with 14 bases between them. CDR3 region: CASSSAWTSNYGYTF. CDR3 nucleotides: TGTGCCAGCAGCTCCGCCTGGACAAGCAACTATGGCTACACCTTC.